This entry describes one T cell receptor (beta chain). Antigen: not known. The data were obtained in a study of T cell clones after liver transplantation. Study overall: Immunosuppression withdrawal was tried within 2 years after liver transplantation in this trial. TCRbeta sequencing after a pre-transplant mixed lymphocyte reaction identified graft-donor-reactive clones, later tracked in post-transplant blood. At least one year of complete immunosuppression withdrawal without enzymes over twice normal defined tolerance. Study-level points and caveats: Low donor cell numbers restricted donor-reactive repertoire measurement in a couple of subjects.

The J segment lost 10 bases and the V segment lost 5 bases, leaving 8 bases of the junction unmatched. The CDR3 spans 13 residues. Germline CDR1 reads SNHLY; CDR2 reads FYNNEI. Here immunoSEQ multiplex PCR was the method, and the copy in TCRdb shows in-frame clones only, minus some. The sample has 75,000 to 85,000 clones; around four fifths are singletons. V gene TRBV2 combines with J gene TRBJ1-3, with 7 bases aligning to TRBD1. The sequence was obtained from a human patient who received a liver transplant. Some of these T cells may belong to the graft donor. Source: CD4+ T cells from blood, taken at the 22-month timepoint. CDR3 DNA sequence: TGTGCCAGCAGTCGAGGGCCGGGACAGACCATATATTTT. It is translated as CASSRGPGQTIYF. The variable domain in full, completed from reference TRBV2 and TRBJ1-3, reads EPEVTQTPSHQVTQMGQEVILRCVPISNHLYFYWYRQILGQKVEFLVSFYNNEISEKSEIFDDQFSVERPDGSNFTLKIRSTKLEDSAMYFCASSRGPGQTIYFGEGSWLTVV.